This TCR beta chain was identified in a study of OX40 agonist ivuxolimab in advanced cancers. At the level of the study: The mean age was roughly 60 years, ranging from 23 to 79, with around four fifths of participants male. The study, taken as a whole, reports: At 0.1 to 3.0 mg/kg and by week 6, CD4+ and CD8+ T cells in the blood had expanded clonally. On average, a greater number of expanded clones characterised CD8+ T cells relative to CD4+.

Libraries were prepared by immunoSEQ multiplex PCR; TCRdb keeps only in-frame clonotypes and omits some of them. The table has under 90,000 clones, around 90% seen once; the top ten hold more than 0.15%. V lost 3 bases, J lost 1 base, and 6 bases lay in between. The CDR3 covers 14 residues. Germline CDR1 reads SEHNR; CDR2 reads FQNEAQ (reference sequence). Anyone with autoimmune disease history or systemic immunosuppression was excluded. As concerns this clone: Its antigen is unidentified.

The chain links TRBV7-9 to TRBJ2-2; no clear D. This TCR was sampled from an adult with an advanced solid tumor such as melanoma, head and neck, liver or kidney cancer. The material was CD4+ or CD8+ T cells sorted from blood, obtained in a trial of the OX40 agonist ivuxolimab. The CDR3: CASSFPKNTGELFF. The CDR3 DNA reads TGTGCCAGCAGCTTCCCAAAGAACACCGGGGAGCTGTTTTTT.